The following is a TCR beta chain sequence with its context. Its antigen is currently unknown. The data were taken from a study of blood T cells in healthy people across ages. Study-level points and caveats: The unknown donor CMV status may have confounded expanded clonotype changes.

Per sample, a minimum of 6.5 million PBMCs were isolated. A minimum of 5 micrograms of total RNA was extracted per sample. The second PCR ran roughly 6 to 11 cycles with a sample-barcoded 5' primer and J-beta primers. TCRdb reprocessed the 5' RACE reads with MiXCR, giving one entry per CDR3 protein. Of 850,000 to 950,000 distinct CDR3 sequences detected, more than 25% appear once; the ten largest clones hold about 18%. The specimen sequenced was blood. This receptor was identified in an elderly woman in good health.

The CDR3 loop is CASTSGLAGGARATGELFF. The CDR3, as DNA: TGTGCCAGCACCTCGGGACTAGCGGGGGGCGCCCGCGCCACCGGGGAGCTGTTTTTT. V usage is TRBV12-3 or TRBV12-4 and J usage is TRBJ2-2; TRBD2 matches 15 bases. V shed 7 bases and J 4 bases; nucleotides not matched to a gene: 13. The CDR3 has 19 amino acids.